This T cell receptor beta chain was recovered during a study of T-cell reconstitution after alpha-beta-depleted transplantation in children. Trimming took 4 bases from V and 4 from J, leaving 14 bases between them. There are 15 residues in the CDR3. Germline-derived CDR1 and CDR2 are SGHRS and YFSETQ. Unique molecular identifiers tagged the TCRbeta library. MiXCR was run by TCRdb on the PCR reads, yielding one entry per CDR3 protein. This table has under 300,000 distinct CDR3 sequences, over 9.5% appearing once. The sample holds many counts of this clonotype. The receptor's source is a human donor who donated a stem cell graft to a child with SCID. The sample was PBMCs from the stem cell graft donor, taken from the stem cell graft. V is TRBV5-1 and J is TRBJ2-2; perhaps TRBD2 as D (6 bases). DNA for the CDR3: TGCGCCAGCAGCCGCGGGGCAGATCTCACCGGGGAGCTGTTTTTT. Amino acids: CASSRGADLTGELFF.